This entry lists 17 T cell receptor beta chains sequenced from one sample in a study of blood T cell repertoires in COVID-19. The table came from immunoSEQ multiplex PCR; TCRdb's copy has only in-frame clones and leaves some out. The data contain fewer than 200,000 clones, more than 80% of them seen just once; the ten biggest clones take up approximately 10%. The specimen was peripheral blood. These receptors were collected from a woman aged 40 to 55 with COVID-19, enrolled during active disease.

The V gene is TRBV19, the J gene TRBJ1-3, with unresolved D. The CDR3 is 13 amino acids. Trimming took off 3 bases at V and 1 base at J, with 4 bases between the two ends. Germline V CDR1 and CDR2: LNHDA, SQIVND (reference sequence). CDR3 coding DNA: TGTGCCAGTAGTATTAATTCTGGAAACACCATATATTTT. Translating it yields CASSINSGNTIYF.

The rearrangement links TRBV6-5 to TRBJ2-7, with 10 bases that match TRBD2. CDR1 is MNHEY, CDR2 SVGAGI, per germline. The trim removed 7 bases at V and 4 bases at J, leaving 7 bases unmatched. The CDR3 extends over 14 amino acids. CDR3 DNA sequence: TGTGCCAGCACTAGCGGGGGCTCGGGGTACGAGCAGTACGTC. Its protein is CASTSGGSGYEQYV.

The rearrangement joins TRBV3-1 (or the pseudogene TRBV3-2) to TRBJ1-1; D is possibly TRBD1 (5 bases). In germline, CDR1 is LGHDT, CDR2 YNNKEL (reference sequence). This CDR3 contains 16 residues. V was clipped by 0 bases and J by 2 bases, with 13 bases between them. The CDR3 nucleotides are TGTGCCAGCAGCCAAGAATTCAGGGTGGGTAACACTGAAGCTTTCTTT. This sequence encodes CASSQEFRVGNTEAFF.

The gene calls are TRBV7-2 and TRBJ1-1, with D unresolved. V dropped 1 base and J dropped 4 bases, with 13 bases sitting between them. The CDR3 runs 15 residues. CDR1 and CDR2 from the germline V gene are SGHTA and FQGNSA. The CDR3 loop reads CASSLGSGEGTEAFF. As DNA, the CDR3 is TGTGCCAGCAGCTTAGGGTCGGGTGAGGGCACTGAAGCTTTCTTT.

This chain connects TRBV18 to TRBJ2-3, with TRBD2 matching 12 bases. This CDR3 region has 19 residues. CDR1 is KGHSH, CDR2 LQKENI, per germline. V gave up 3 bases and J gave up 0 bases; unmatched junction bases: 10. The CDR3 spells CASSPLLAGGLTSTDTQYF. The CDR3 DNA follows: TGTGCCAGCTCACCGCTCCTAGCGGGAGGGCTAACTAGCACAGATACGCAGTATTTT.

V usage is TRBV2 and J usage is TRBJ2-7; perhaps TRBD2 as D (6 bases). The CDR3 loop spans 14 amino acids. In germline, CDR1 is SNHLY, CDR2 FYNNEI. V was trimmed by 3 bases and J by 3 bases, leaving 12 bases between them. CDR3: CASSEGRGYYEQYF. The CDR3 bases are TGTGCCAGCAGTGAGGGCCGGGGGTACTACGAGCAGTACTTC.

The chain uses TRBV2 and TRBJ1-3, with 7 bases lining up with TRBD1. This CDR3 spans 15 amino acids. The germline gives CDR1 SNHLY, CDR2 FYNNEI. Trimming removed 8 bases from V and 0 bases from J; junction bases left unmatched: 7. The CDR3 DNA reads TGTGCCAGCGGGGACAGACGTAACTCTGGAAACACCATATATTTT. It yields the protein CASGDRRNSGNTIYF.

The chain joins TRBV5-8 to TRBJ2-2, with D possibly being TRBD2 (6 bases). The CDR3 runs to 15 residues. Looked up from germline, CDR1 is SGHTS and CDR2 is YDEGEE. The V and J ends lost 2 bases and 5 bases respectively, with 13 bases between them. The CDR3 here is CASSFLRGYTGELFF. CDR3 DNA: TGTGCCAGCAGCTTTTTGCGGGGCTATACCGGGGAGCTGTTTTTT.

The rearrangement joins TRBV5-1 to TRBJ2-1, with a tentative D call TRBD2 (5 bases). Per the germline V gene, CDR1 is SGHRS and CDR2 is YFSETQ. V lost 0 bases and J lost 10, with 8 bases in between. This CDR3 is 12 amino acids long. As DNA, the CDR3 is TGCGCCAGCAGCTTGGTGGGAGTGGAGCAGTTCTTC. Translated, it gives CASSLVGVEQFF.

The chain links TRBV29-1 to TRBJ2-1; D is ambiguous. CDR3 length: 16 amino acids. Trimming pared 2 bases from V and 0 bases from J, leaving 14 bases between. Germline V CDR1 and CDR2: SQVTM, ANQGSEA. The CDR3 region is CSVELVFSGSYNEQFF. CDR3 in DNA: TGCAGCGTTGAATTAGTGTTTAGTGGCTCCTACAATGAGCAGTTCTTC.

The chain uses TRBV7-2 and TRBJ1-4; 7 nucleotides match TRBD1. CDR1 is SGHTA and CDR2 is FQGNSA in the germline V gene. The CDR3 length is 15 residues. With 5 bases clipped from V and 3 bases from J, the junction kept 6 bases outside the gene matches. The CDR3 DNA is TGTGCCAGCAGCCTGAACAGGGGATCTAATGAAAAACTGTTTTTT. This translates into CASSLNRGSNEKLFF.

A few counts support this clone. V is TRBV2 and J is TRBJ1-2; 9 nucleotides align to TRBD1. The germline gives CDR1 SNHLY, CDR2 FYNNEI. The CDR3 has 14 amino acids. The junction had 5 bases not matched to a gene; V was cut back by 5 bases and J by 4 bases. The CDR3 nucleotides read TGTGCCAGCAGTATCCGGGACAGGGCCTATGGCTACACCTTC. Translating gives CASSIRDRAYGYTF. The whole variable domain, remainder taken from reference TRBV2 and TRBJ1-2, is EPEVTQTPSHQVTQMGQEVILRCVPISNHLYFYWYRQILGQKVEFLVSFYNNEISEKSEIFDDQFSVERPDGSNFTLKIRSTKLEDSAMYFCASSIRDRAYGYTFGSGTRLTVV.

This chain uses TRBV18 with TRBJ1-4; D might be TRBD1 (5 bases). Germline CDR1 reads KGHSH; CDR2 reads LQKENI. V dropped 3 bases and J dropped 8 bases, with 19 bases sitting between them. There are 16 residues in the CDR3. DNA for the CDR3: TGTGCCAGCTCACCTTCCACCGGGACTTTTAGGGAAAAACTGTTTTTT. This translates into CASSPSTGTFREKLFF.

The genes are TRBV7-9 and TRBJ2-7; D ambiguous. Germline assignment: CDR1 SEHNR and CDR2 FQNEAQ (reference sequence). V gave up 1 base and J gave up 4 bases, with 14 bases separating them. The CDR3 is made up of 15 amino acids. CDR3 sequence reads: CASSLDPPLEYEQYF. The CDR3 region has the DNA TGTGCCAGCAGCTTAGATCCCCCTTTGGAGTACGAGCAGTACTTC. The full variable domain, its missing parts supplied by reference TRBV7-9 and TRBJ2-7, is DTGVSQNPRHKITKRGQNVTFRCDPISEHNRLYWYRQTLGQGPEFLTYFQNEAQLEKSRLLSDRFSAERPKGSFSTLEIQRTEQGDSAMYLCASSLDPPLEYEQYFGPGTRLTVT.

The chain joins TRBV27 to TRBJ2-1; 9 bases are a match to TRBD2. Germline CDR1 and CDR2: MNHEY and SMNVEV (reference sequence). The junction had 7 bases not matched to a gene; V was cut back by 2 bases and J by 8 bases. This CDR3 is 15 amino acids long. The CDR3: CASSLPSGGWDEQFF. CDR3 coding DNA: TGTGCCAGCAGTTTACCGAGCGGGGGGTGGGATGAGCAGTTCTTC.

The V gene is TRBV5-4, the J gene TRBJ1-2; no clear D. V shed 2 bases and J shed 1 base, with 12 bases lying between them. The CDR3 sequence is 15 residues long. Per germline, CDR1 SGHNT and CDR2 YYREEE (reference sequence). DNA of the CDR3: TGTGCCAGCAGCTTTGGCGCCAGGATTAACTATGGCTACACCTTC. Encoded protein: CASSFGARINYGYTF.

The chain recombines TRBV19 with TRBJ2-1, with TRBD2 matching over 8 bases. Germline CDR1 reads LNHDA; CDR2 reads SQIVND (reference sequence). The CDR3 sequence is 14 residues long. V was clipped by 4 bases and J by 3 bases; unmatched bases: 2. The CDR3 coding sequence is TGTGCCAGTAGTAGAAGCGGGAGCTACAATGAGCAGTTCTTC. Protein product: CASSRSGSYNEQFF.